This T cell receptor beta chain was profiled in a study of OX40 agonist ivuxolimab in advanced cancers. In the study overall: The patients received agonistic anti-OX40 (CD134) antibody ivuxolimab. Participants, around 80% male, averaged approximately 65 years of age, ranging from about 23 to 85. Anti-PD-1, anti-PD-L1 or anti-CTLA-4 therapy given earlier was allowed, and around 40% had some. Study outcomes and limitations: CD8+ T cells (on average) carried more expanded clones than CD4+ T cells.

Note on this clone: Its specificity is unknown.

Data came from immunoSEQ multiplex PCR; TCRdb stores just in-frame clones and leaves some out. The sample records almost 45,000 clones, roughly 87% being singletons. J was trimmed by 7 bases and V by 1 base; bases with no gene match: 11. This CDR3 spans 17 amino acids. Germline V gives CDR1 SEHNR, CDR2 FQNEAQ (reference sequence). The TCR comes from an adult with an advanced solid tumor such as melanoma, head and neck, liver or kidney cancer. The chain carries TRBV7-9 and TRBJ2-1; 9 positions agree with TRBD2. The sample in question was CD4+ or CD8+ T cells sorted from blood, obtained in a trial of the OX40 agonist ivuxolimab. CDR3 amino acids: CASSLGLAGFYSNEQFF. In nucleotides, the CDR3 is TGTGCCAGCAGCTTAGGTCTAGCGGGGTTTTATTCTAATGAGCAGTTCTTC. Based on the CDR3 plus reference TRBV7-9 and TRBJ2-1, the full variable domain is DTGVSQNPRHKITKRGQNVTFRCDPISEHNRLYWYRQTLGQGPEFLTYFQNEAQLEKSRLLSDRFSAERPKGSFSTLEIQRTEQGDSAMYLCASSLGLAGFYSNEQFFGPGTRLTVL.